This T cell receptor (beta chain) derives from a study of identifying expanded T cells in peripheral blood (dated by TCRdb to about 2019). With regard to the full study: Technical replicates were generated by sequencing separate aliquots of the same genomic DNA pool, with four replicates compared pairwise. The paper's findings and limits, for the study overall: Between technical replicates the binomial model flagged about 1.2 differentially abundant clones, whereas over around 2 weeks the binomial model flagged about 15 and over roughly four weeks about 19. Variance in clone template counts between roughly two-week samples significantly increased with total template count across all healthy donors. The authors expected that over much longer intervals, such as months to years, biological variance in healthy repertoires might increase even further. Across all healthy-donor time intervals, the beta-binomial model significantly lowered both the number of clones called differentially abundant and the false-positive rate.

During the collection period, no immune events, such as infections, were documented for the healthy donors. To calibrate time-dependent variance in a beta-binomial model of T-cell clone differential abundance, blood repertoires from healthy donors were used as a training cohort. The training cohort included 10 or so healthy donors, of whom 3 were female and 7 were male. An age range of roughly 29 to 65 years, with an average of roughly 45 years, was recorded for the donors. Whole blood was collected from each healthy donor at three time points spaced around 2 weeks apart and obtained from a commercial supplier. For immunosequencing, genomic DNA was extracted from unsorted whole blood. The CDR3 numbers 14 residues from cysteine through phenylalanine. Only the CDR3 DNA is retained, 42 bases long and in frame from the first base. Sequences SGHTA (CDR1) and FQGNSA (CDR2) are obtained from the germline V gene. V has 4 bases trimmed and J has 2 bases trimmed; junction bases matching no gene number 2.

About this clone itself: Its antigen is unknown. The record has no base qualities; no much larger clone is one base away.

The immunoSEQ Assay, which uses bias-controlled multiplex PCR amplification of genomic DNA, was used to profile TCRbeta CDR3 regions. From the authors' description of their analysis: The absolute abundance of each unique TCRbeta CDR3 region was quantified after sequences were collapsed and filtered. Two models were used to test differential abundance: a binomial model (Fisher-equivalent) and a beta-binomial model that adds time-dependent variance fitted from healthy donors. Any clone with fewer than 5 combined templates was excluded, and a clone was called differentially abundant if its Benjamini-Hochberg FDR was below 0.01. Beta-binomial variance was modeled as a function of total template count across the two samples using the form v = (b*log(k)+a)^2. Held by TCRdb, this immuneACCESS table contains in-frame sequences only and omits some clones. Under half of the omission traces to an unresolved V gene where checked; the cause of the rest is unknown. V and J calls and clone size follow that table, whereas D and trimming were derived from the DNA. The sample data list about 58,000 clones, and approximately 89% of these were observed just once. The leading ten clones occupy 3.6% of the sample.

The sequence joins TRBV7-2 to TRBJ2-1, with 7 bases aligning to TRBD1. The TCR was taken from a person aged 18 to 75 in good health. Sequences were obtained from blood. The CDR3 loop reads CASSSGQTYNEQFF. The nucleotides are TGTGCCAGCAGCTCGGGACAGACCTACAATGAGCAGTTCTTC.